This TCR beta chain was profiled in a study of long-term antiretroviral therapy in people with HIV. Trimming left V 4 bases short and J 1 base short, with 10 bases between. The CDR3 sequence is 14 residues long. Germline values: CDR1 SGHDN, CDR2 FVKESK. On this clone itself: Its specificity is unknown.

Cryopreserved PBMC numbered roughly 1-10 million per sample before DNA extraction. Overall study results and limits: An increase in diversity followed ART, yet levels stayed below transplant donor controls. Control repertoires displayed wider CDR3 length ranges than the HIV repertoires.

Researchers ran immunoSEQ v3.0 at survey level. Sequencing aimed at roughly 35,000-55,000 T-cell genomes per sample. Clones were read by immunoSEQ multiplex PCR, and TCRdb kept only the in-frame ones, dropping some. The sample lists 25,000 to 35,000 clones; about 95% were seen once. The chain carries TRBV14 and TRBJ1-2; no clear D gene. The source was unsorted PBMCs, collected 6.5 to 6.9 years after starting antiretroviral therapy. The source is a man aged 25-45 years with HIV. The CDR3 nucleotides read TGTGCCAGCAGCCCACTCCGGGGTAACTATGGCTACACCTTC. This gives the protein CASSPLRGNYGYTF.